This TCR beta chain was observed in a study of T-cell reconstitution after alpha-beta-depleted transplantation in children. Whole-study findings and limits: After transplant, at about two months, alpha-beta T cells were reportedly derived from several hundred expanded graft clones. When one year had passed after transplant, most T-cell counts and diversity came from newly produced T cells. Where some patients showed high TCRbeta diversity at day 60, it came from recipient T cells and thymic progenitors that had survived.

V was cut by 2 bases and J by 5 bases, with 10 bases left in between. The CDR3 is 14 residues long. A library of TCRbeta sequences, prepared with unique molecular identifiers, was generated. TCRdb recomputed calls from the PCR reads with MiXCR, one row per CDR3 protein. The sample holds a few hundred thousand distinct CDR3 sequences, 16% seen once. This clonotype was seen a few times. Antigen unknown. This sample comprised PBMCs, mostly from graft donor cells, obtained 360 days after TCRalphabeta/CD19-depleted stem cell transplant. This TCR was recovered from a boy less than two years old who had a stem cell transplant for Wiskott-Aldrich syndrome, so the T cells may come from the graft donor. This chain uses TRBV12-3 or TRBV12-4 with TRBJ2-1; D gene unclear. The CDR3 region has the DNA TGTGCCAGCAGTTTAACCTGGGGAAACAATGAGCAGTTCTTC. This translates into CASSLTWGNNEQFF.